These 2 T cell receptor beta chains came from one sample sequenced in a study of STAT5B mutations in CD4+ large granular lymphocyte leukemia. Profiling relied on immunoSEQ multiplex PCR, and the TCRdb table lists in-frame clones only, not all of them. The table records 31,000 or so clones, roughly four fifths of them present only once. Sequencing used CD4+ T cells from blood buffy coats. These receptors were taken from a human donor in good health.

This clone was detected a few times. The rearrangement uses TRBV19 and TRBJ2-6; perhaps D is TRBD1 or TRBD2 (5 bases each). This CDR3 region has 16 residues. The germline V and J ends were trimmed by 1 base and 0 bases, with 7 bases remaining between them. Germline V gives CDR1 LNHDA, CDR2 SQIVND (reference sequence). In DNA, the CDR3 is TGTGCCAGTAGTATAGGGGGGTTCTCTGGGGCCAACGTCCTGACTTTC. Protein sequence: CASSIGGFSGANVLTF.

The J gene is TRBJ1-1, the V gene TRBV19; D gene ambiguous. In germline, CDR1 is LNHDA, CDR2 SQIVND (reference sequence). V dropped 3 bases and J dropped 6 bases, with 14 bases sitting between them. The CDR3 extends over 14 amino acids. CDR3 amino acids: CASSMQTFVSEAFF. CDR3 DNA: TGTGCCAGTAGTATGCAGACCTTCGTGTCTGAAGCTTTCTTT.